Sequencing of this T cell receptor beta chain was carried out in a study of PD-1 blockade in classical Hodgkin lymphoma. Assay: immunoSEQ multiplex PCR; the TCRdb copy retains only in-frame clones and omits some. This table has some 150,000 clones, about 78% appearing once. CDR1 and CDR2 (germline): SGHRS, YFSETQ. The CDR3 loop spans 16 amino acids. V lost 7 bases, J lost 3 bases, and 13 bases stayed unmatched. With no exception, relapse followed autologous stem cell transplantation in all patients, and brentuximab vedotin exposure varied. Complete response, partial response or progressive disease made up the best responses.

The receptor was isolated from a human donor with classical Hodgkin lymphoma. The V gene is TRBV5-1, the J gene TRBJ2-7, with 10 bases that match TRBD2. This specimen consisted of peripheral blood mononuclear cells (PBMCs), obtained before the second cycle of nivolumab. The CDR3 DNA sequence: TGCGCCAGCTCCTTAGCGGGAGGTCAGCATTTCTACGAGCAGTACTTC. It codes for CASSLAGGQHFYEQYF.